This T cell receptor (beta chain) was obtained from a study of T-cell memory formation after mild COVID-19. Overall study: Largely, the TCR clusters proved donor specific. Points from the study as a whole: Several responding clones turned up in pre-infection memory, indicating that cross-reactive memory may have taken part.

Regarding this clonotype: What it binds is not known.

5'RACE with constant-segment primers built TCRalpha and TCRbeta cDNA libraries with UMIs. TCRdb processed the 5' RACE reads anew with MiXCR; each CDR3 protein has one entry. The sample has 150,000 or so distinct CDR3 sequences; more than 12% are singletons. The V gene end was trimmed by 1 base and the J gene end by 3 bases; junction bases not matched to a gene: 7. The CDR3 has 16 residues. Per the germline V gene, CDR1 is SGHVS and CDR2 is FNYEAQ. V usage is TRBV7-6 and J usage is TRBJ2-7, with TRBD2 identical over 9 bases. The TCR comes from an adult woman who had mild COVID-19 (a few samples of this study predate the infection). Cell type and time point are not known. Sample: PBMCs or a T cell subset sorted from them (not recorded which). CDR3 nucleotides: TGTGCCAGCAGCTTAGTCGGCATTAGCGGGAGCTACGAGCAGTACTTC. Translated, it gives CASSLVGISGSYEQYF.